This T cell receptor beta chain derives from a study of shared clonotypes between healthy human individuals. Study-wide findings and caveats: Donors were few, which limited the genetic and exposure-history diversity represented.

In this sample, this clone turned up a few times. What it binds is unknown. Germline CDR1 reads SEHNR; CDR2 reads FQNEAQ (reference sequence). This CDR3 contains 14 residues. Trimming pared 8 bases from V and 8 bases from J, leaving 21 bases between. The assay was immunoSEQ multiplex PCR, and TCRdb's table has in-frame clones only and misses some. The repertoire holds about half a million clones, with 70% to 80% as singletons. Sequencing was carried out using PBMCs. The chain uses TRBV7-9 and TRBJ1-2, with D perhaps TRBD1 (5 bases). The source is a woman between 40 and 55 years old in good health. Some clones in this sample may be carry-over from other donors' samples. CDR3 bases: TGTGCCAGCTGGCCCACGCAGGGACTCGGGGGCTACACCTTC. Protein sequence: CASWPTQGLGGYTF.